This T cell receptor (beta chain) was captured in a study of control samples from healthy donors and cancer patients. This clone has only a few counts. Libraries were prepared by immunoSEQ multiplex PCR; TCRdb keeps only in-frame clonotypes and omits some of them. The table lists roughly 120,000 clones, 85% to 90% of them singletons. CDR3 length: 13 amino acids. The chain carries TRBV21-1 and TRBJ1-2; the table's D call, TRBD1, was not checked against the DNA. TRBV21-1 is termed a pseudogene. The sequencing sample was made of PBMCs. This clonotype was obtained from a woman aged 45-59 years with colorectal cancer. CDR3 DNA sequence: TGTGCCGGCGAAATACAGGGTAACAATGGCTACACCTTC. It encodes CAGEIQGNNGYTF.